This TCR beta chain came from a study of patients and donors after allogeneic stem cell transplantation. TCRdb analysed the RT-PCR reads with MiXCR anew, one entry per CDR3 protein. This table holds under 200,000 distinct CDR3 sequences, 24% found once. The CDR3 has 13 residues. Germline V lookup: CDR1 SQVTM, CDR2 ANQGSEA. V dropped 6 bases and J dropped 2 bases, with 11 bases sitting between them. The clonotype originates from a human donor who was either an allogeneic HSCT recipient or a stem cell or donor lymphocyte infusion donor (not recorded which). It is not recorded whose cells these are; they may come from a transplant donor. The rearrangement joins TRBV29-1 to TRBJ2-1, with a tentative D call TRBD2 (6 bases). Specimen: blood, either unsorted or a sorted T cell fraction (not recorded which). In DNA form, the CDR3 reads TGCAGCGTCCCCGCGGGGACCTACAATGAGCAGTTCTTC. This translates into CSVPAGTYNEQFF.